The present entry profiles one T cell receptor (beta chain) with its context. Its antigen is still unknown. Treatment noted: around 19 received Ad26.COV2.S at low or high dose, single or two shots; roughly five received placebo; per-sample allocation not given. Day 63 following the first vaccine or placebo injection was when the samples were taken. This record belongs to a study of Ad26.COV2.S vaccination and SARS-CoV-2 variants. J gave up 4 bases and V 6 bases, and 11 bases lay outside the gene matches. The CDR3 runs 16 residues. CDR1 SGDLS and CDR2 YYNGEE come from the germline V gene. Study-level results: Vaccine recipients had higher spike-specific TCR breadth than placebo recipients.

Here immunoSEQ multiplex PCR was the method, and the copy in TCRdb shows in-frame clones only, minus some. The sample includes fewer than 500,000 clones, 90% of them seen just once. The chain carries TRBV9 and TRBJ2-1; 9 nucleotides agree with TRBD2. The specimen was peripheral blood, collected in a trial of Ad26.COV2.S vaccine versus placebo. The clonotype originates from a person between 18 and 65 years old who received the Ad26.COV2.S COVID-19 vaccine or a placebo. CDR3 bases: TGTGCCAGCACCCTAGGGACGACTAGCGGATACAATGAGCAGTTCTTC. Protein: CASTLGTTSGYNEQFF.